The rows below give T cell receptor beta chains drawn from one sample of a study of T cell responses to AZD1222 COVID-19 vaccine. Produced via immunoSEQ multiplex PCR; TCRdb's table is partial and in-frame only. The sample includes 110,000 or so clones, approximately 88% of them seen just once. The material sequenced was peripheral blood, taken on day 0 of MenACWY control vaccination. The receptors come from an adult in good health. Each CDR3 is given without its conserved first and last residue.

V: TRBV21-1; CDR3: ASSTGNSYEQY
V: TRBV7-8; CDR3: ASSFTLGRTNTDTQY
V: TRBV27; CDR3: ASSLAGTEAF
V: TRBV5-4; CDR3: ASSLAGQTMYQETQY
V: TRBV11-1; CDR3: ASSTSTGPDTQY
V: TRBV28; CDR3: ASSFSGGSSVQF
V: TRBV7-6; CDR3: ASSYGTGDGYEQY
V: TRBV19; CDR3: ASSIRGASVQNTGELF
V: TRBV28; CDR3: ASSLFQTVNEKLF
V: TRBV5-4; CDR3: ASRNRGDTDTQY
V: TRBV30; CDR3: AWNPPGAANEKLF
V: TRBV4-1; CDR3: ASSQVGGTYNSPLH
V: TRBV5-4; CDR3: ASSLEVSGNTIY
V: TRBV4-3; CDR3: ASSQERGRNSAF
V: TRBV4-2; CDR3: ASSPDRGGPNQPQH
V: TRBV7-9; CDR3: ASSLGPKTSFGYT
V: TRBV28; CDR3: ASSFPGGGGSNQPQH
V: TRBV14; CDR3: ASSQGEDTLNTEAF
V: TRBV10-3; CDR3: AISTSGQGAEETQY
V: TRBV5-4; CDR3: ASSFRSPGTGGRGGYT
V: TRBV4-1; CDR3: ASSQAPHGTEAF
V: TRBV20-1; CDR3: SARSGRGYT